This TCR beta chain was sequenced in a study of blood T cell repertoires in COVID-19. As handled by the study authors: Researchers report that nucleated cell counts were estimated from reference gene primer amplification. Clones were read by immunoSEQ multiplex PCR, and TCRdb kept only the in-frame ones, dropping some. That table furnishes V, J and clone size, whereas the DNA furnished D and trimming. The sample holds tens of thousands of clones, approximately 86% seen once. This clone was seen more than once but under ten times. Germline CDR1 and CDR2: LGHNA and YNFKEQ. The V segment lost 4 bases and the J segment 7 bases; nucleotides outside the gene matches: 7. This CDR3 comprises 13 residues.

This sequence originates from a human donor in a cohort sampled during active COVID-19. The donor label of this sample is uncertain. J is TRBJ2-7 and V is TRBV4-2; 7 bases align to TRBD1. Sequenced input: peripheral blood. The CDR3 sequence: CASSLTGAREQYF. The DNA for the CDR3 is TGTGCCAGCAGCCTTACAGGGGCGCGAGAGCAGTACTTC.